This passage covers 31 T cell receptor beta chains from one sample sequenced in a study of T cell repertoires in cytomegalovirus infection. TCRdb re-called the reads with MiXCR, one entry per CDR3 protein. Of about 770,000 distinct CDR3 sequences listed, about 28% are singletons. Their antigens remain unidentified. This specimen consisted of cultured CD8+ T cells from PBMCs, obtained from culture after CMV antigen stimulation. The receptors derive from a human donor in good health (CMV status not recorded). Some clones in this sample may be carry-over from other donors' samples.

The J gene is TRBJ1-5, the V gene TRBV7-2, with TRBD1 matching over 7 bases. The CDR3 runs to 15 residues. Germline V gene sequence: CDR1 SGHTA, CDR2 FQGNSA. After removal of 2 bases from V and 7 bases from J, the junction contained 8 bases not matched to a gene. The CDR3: CASSLFATGSQPQHF. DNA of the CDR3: TGTGCCAGCAGCTTATTCGCGACAGGGAGCCAGCCCCAGCATTTT.

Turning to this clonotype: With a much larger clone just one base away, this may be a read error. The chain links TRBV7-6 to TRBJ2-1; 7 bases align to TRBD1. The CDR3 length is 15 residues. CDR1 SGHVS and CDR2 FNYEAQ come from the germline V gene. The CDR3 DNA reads TGTGCCAGCAGAGCCGGGACAGCCTCCTACAATAAGCAGTTCTTC. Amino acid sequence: CASRAGTASYNKQFF. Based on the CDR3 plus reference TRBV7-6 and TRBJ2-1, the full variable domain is GAGVSQSPRYKVTKRGQDVALRCDPISGHVSLYWYRQALGQGPEFLTYFNYEAQQDKSGLPNDRFSAERPEGSISTLTIQRTEQRDSAMYRCASRAGTASYNKQFFGPGTRLTVL.

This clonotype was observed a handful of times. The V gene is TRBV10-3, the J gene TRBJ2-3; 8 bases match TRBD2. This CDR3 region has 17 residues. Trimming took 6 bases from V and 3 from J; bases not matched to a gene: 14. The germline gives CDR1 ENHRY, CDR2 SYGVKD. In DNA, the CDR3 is TGTGCCATCAGCAACCGTTCGGGGGGGCTGTTTACAGATACGCAGTATTTT. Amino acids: CAISNRSGGLFTDTQYF.

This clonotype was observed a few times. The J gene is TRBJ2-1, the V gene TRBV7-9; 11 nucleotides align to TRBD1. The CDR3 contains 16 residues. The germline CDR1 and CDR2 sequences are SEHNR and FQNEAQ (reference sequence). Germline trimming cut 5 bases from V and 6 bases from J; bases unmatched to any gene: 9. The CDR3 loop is CASSARTGGVGNEQFF. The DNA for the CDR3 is TGTGCCAGCAGCGCCCGGACAGGGGGCGTAGGCAATGAGCAGTTCTTC.

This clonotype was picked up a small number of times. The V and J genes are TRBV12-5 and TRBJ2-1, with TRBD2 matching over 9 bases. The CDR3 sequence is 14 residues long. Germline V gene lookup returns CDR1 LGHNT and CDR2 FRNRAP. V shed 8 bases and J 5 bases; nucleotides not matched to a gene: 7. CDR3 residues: CASSAGGGNNEQFF. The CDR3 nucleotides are TGTGCTAGTTCGGCGGGGGGGGGGAACAATGAGCAGTTCTTC. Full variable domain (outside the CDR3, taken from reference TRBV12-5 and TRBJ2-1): DARVTQTPRHKVTEMGQEVTMRCQPILGHNTVFWYRQTMMQGLELLAYFRNRAPLDDSGMPKDRFSAEMPDATLATLKIQPSEPRDSAVYFCASSAGGGNNEQFFGPGTRLTVL.

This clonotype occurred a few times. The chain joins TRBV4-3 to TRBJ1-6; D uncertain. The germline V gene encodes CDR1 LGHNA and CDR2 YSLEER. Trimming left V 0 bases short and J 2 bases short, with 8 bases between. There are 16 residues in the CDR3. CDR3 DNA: TGCGCCAGCAGCCAAGATAATACAGCCTATAATTCACCCCTCCACTTT. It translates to CASSQDNTAYNSPLHF.

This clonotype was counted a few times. CDR3: CASSFGTGGDEQYF. The DNA of the CDR3 is TGTGCCAGCAGCTTTGGGACAGGGGGAGACGAGCAGTACTTC. The chain is built from TRBV5-6 and TRBJ2-7; 11 bases agree with TRBD1. The V gene's germline CDR1 is SGHDT and CDR2 YYEEEE. This CDR3 comprises 14 residues. With V trimmed by 2 bases and J by 5 bases, 3 bases remained unmatched.

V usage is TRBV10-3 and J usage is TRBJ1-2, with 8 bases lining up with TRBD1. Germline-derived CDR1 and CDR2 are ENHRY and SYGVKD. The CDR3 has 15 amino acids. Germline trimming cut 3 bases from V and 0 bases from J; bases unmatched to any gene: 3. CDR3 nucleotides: TGTGCCATCAGTGATACAGGGGGGCCTAACTATGGCTACACCTTC. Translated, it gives CAISDTGGPNYGYTF.

The CDR3 spells CASSFRWGASTDTQYF. In nucleotides, the CDR3 is TGTGCCAGCAGCTTTCGATGGGGGGCAAGCACAGATACGCAGTATTTT. The genes are TRBV9 and TRBJ2-3; perhaps D is TRBD1 or TRBD2 (6 bases each). The germline V and J ends were trimmed by 4 bases and 0 bases, with 15 bases remaining between them. From germline, CDR1 is SGDLS and CDR2 YYNGEE. The CDR3 is made up of 16 amino acids.

This CDR3 reads CASSGEAQDGYTF. In DNA form, the CDR3 reads TGTGCCAGCAGTGGTGAGGCGCAGGATGGCTACACCTTC. The chain couples TRBV2 to TRBJ1-2; D not resolved. Germline lookup yields CDR1 SNHLY and CDR2 FYNNEI. Trimming cost V 4 bases and J 6 bases, with 12 bases left between them. The CDR3 consists of 13 residues. The complete variable domain, with remaining parts taken from reference TRBV2 and TRBJ1-2, reads EPEVTQTPSHQVTQMGQEVILRCVPISNHLYFYWYRQILGQKVEFLVSFYNNEISEKSEIFDDQFSVERPDGSNFTLKIRSTKLEDSAMYFCASSGEAQDGYTFGSGTRLTVV.

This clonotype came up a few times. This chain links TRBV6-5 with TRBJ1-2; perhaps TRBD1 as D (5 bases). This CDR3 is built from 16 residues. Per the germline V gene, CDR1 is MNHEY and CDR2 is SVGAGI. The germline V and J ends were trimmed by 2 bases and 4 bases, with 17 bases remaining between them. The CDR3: CASSYAQFGGFYGYTF. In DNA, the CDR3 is TGTGCCAGCAGTTACGCACAGTTTGGGGGTTTCTATGGCTACACCTTC.

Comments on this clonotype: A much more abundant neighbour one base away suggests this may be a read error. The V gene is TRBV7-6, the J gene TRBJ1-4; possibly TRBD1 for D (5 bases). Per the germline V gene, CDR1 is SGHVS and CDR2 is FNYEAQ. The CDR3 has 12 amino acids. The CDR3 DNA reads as TGTGTCAGCACCGGCGGGGGGGAAAAACTGTTTTTT. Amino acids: CVSTGGGEKLFF.

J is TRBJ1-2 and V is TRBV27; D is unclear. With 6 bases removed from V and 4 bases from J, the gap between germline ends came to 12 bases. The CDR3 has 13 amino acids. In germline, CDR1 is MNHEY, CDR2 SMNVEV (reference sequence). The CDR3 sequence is CASSGPRFYGYTF. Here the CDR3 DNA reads TGTGCCAGCAGCGGGCCGAGATTCTATGGCTACACCTTC.

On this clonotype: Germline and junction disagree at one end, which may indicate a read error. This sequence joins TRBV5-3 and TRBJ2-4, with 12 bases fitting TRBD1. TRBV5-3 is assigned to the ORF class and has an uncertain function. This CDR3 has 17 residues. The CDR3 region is CASSLARLGQGANIQYF. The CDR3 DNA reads TGTGCCAGCAGCTTGGCCCGTTTGGGACAGGGGGCCAACATTCAGTACTTC.

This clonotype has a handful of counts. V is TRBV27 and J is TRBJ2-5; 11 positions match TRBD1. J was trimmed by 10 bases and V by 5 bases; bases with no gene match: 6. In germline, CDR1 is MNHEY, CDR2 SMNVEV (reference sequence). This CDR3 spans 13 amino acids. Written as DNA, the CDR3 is TGTGCCAGCAGTCTCGGACAGGGGGCATACCAGTACTTC. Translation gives CASSLGQGAYQYF.

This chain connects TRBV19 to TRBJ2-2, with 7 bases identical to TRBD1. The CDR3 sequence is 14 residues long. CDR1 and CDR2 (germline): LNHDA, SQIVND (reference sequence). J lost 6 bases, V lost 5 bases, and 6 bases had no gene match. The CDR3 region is CASSVRQGPGELFF. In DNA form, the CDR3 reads TGTGCCAGTAGTGTCAGACAGGGCCCCGGGGAGCTGTTTTTT.

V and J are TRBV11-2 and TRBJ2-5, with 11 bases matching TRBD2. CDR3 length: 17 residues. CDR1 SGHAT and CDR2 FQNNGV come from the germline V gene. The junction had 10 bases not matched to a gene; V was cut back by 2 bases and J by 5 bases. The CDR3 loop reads CASSLPPRLAGKETQYF. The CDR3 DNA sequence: TGTGCCAGCAGCTTACCGCCCAGACTAGCGGGGAAGGAGACCCAGTACTTC.

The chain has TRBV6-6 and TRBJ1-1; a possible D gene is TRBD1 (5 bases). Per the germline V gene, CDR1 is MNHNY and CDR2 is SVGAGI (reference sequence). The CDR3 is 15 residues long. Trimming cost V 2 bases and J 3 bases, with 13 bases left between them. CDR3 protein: CASSYRDEGYTEAFF. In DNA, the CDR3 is TGTGCCAGCAGTTACAGGGATGAGGGGTACACTGAAGCTTTCTTT.

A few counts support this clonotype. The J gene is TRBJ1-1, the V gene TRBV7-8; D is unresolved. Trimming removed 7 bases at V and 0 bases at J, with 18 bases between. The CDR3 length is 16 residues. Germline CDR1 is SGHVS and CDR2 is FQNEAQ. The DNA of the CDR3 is TGTGCCAGCAACTCCTTAAGGGCGACGGTGAACACTGAAGCTTTCTTT. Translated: CASNSLRATVNTEAFF.

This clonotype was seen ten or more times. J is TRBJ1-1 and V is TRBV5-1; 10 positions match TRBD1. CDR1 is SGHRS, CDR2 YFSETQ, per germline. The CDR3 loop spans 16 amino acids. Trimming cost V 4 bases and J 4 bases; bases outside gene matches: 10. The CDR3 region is CASSPGQGTGVTEAFF. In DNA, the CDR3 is TGCGCCAGCAGCCCGGGACAGGGGACGGGGGTCACTGAAGCTTTCTTT.

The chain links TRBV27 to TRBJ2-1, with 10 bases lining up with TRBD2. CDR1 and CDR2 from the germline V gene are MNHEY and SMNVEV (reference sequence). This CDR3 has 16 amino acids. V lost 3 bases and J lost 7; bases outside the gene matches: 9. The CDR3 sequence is CASSFSLAGVGNEQFF. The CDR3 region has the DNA TGTGCCAGCAGTTTTAGCCTAGCGGGGGTCGGGAATGAGCAGTTCTTC.

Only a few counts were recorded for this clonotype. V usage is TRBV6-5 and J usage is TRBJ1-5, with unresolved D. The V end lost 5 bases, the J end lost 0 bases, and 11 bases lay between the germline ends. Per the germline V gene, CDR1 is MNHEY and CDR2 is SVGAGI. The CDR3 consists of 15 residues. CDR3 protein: CASSPRQDSNQPQHF. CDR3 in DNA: TGTGCCAGCAGTCCTCGACAAGATAGCAATCAGCCCCAGCATTTT.

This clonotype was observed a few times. The CDR3 reads CASSWGTGRYNEQFF. In DNA, the CDR3 is TGTGCCAGCAGCTGGGGGACAGGGCGCTACAATGAGCAGTTCTTC. V is TRBV5-6 and J is TRBJ2-1; 9 nucleotides align to TRBD1. Germline V lookup: CDR1 SGHDT, CDR2 YYEEEE. The CDR3 extends over 15 amino acids. With 3 bases clipped from V and 3 bases from J, the junction kept 4 bases outside the gene matches.

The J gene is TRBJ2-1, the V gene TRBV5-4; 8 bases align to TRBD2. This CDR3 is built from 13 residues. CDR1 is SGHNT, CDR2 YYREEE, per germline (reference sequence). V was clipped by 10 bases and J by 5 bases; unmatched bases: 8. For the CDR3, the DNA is TGTGCCCTGAGACGGGGGGGAGACAATGAGCAGTTCTTC. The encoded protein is CALRRGGDNEQFF.

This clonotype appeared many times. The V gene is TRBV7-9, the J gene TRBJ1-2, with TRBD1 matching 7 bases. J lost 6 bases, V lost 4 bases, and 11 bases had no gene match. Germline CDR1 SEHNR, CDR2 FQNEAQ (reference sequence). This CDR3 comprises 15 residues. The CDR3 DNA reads TGTGCCAGCAGCTCGTTGACAGGGTTAATTCATGGCTACACCTTC. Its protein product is CASSSLTGLIHGYTF.

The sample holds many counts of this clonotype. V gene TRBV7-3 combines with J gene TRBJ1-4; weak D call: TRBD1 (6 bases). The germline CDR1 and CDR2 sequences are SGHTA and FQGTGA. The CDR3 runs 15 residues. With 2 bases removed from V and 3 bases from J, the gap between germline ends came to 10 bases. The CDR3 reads CASSLGGGANEKLFF. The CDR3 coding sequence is TGTGCCAGCAGCTTAGGAGGGGGAGCTAATGAAAAACTGTTTTTT.

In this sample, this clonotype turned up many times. The CDR3 is CASSEWTGYSYEQYF. Written as DNA, the CDR3 is TGTGCCAGCAGTGAATGGACAGGGTATTCCTACGAGCAGTACTTC. J is TRBJ2-7 and V is TRBV6-1, with 8 bases aligning to TRBD1. Germline values: CDR1 MNHNS, CDR2 SASEGT. V shed 2 bases, J shed 1 base, and the junction held 4 bases outside the gene matches. The CDR3 runs 15 residues.

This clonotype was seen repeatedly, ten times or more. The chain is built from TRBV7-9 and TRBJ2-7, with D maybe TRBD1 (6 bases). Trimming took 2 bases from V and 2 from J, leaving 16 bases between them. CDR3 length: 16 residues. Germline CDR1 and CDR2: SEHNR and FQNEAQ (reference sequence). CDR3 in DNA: TGTGCCAGCAGCTTAAAACAGGGTATCGTCACCTACGAGCAGTACTTC. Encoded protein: CASSLKQGIVTYEQYF.

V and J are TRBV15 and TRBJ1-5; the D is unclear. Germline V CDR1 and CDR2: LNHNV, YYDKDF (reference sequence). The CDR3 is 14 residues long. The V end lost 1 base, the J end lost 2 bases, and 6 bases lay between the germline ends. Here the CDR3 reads CATSRAVGNQPQHF. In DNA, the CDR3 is TGTGCCACCAGCAGAGCGGTTGGCAATCAGCCCCAGCATTTT.

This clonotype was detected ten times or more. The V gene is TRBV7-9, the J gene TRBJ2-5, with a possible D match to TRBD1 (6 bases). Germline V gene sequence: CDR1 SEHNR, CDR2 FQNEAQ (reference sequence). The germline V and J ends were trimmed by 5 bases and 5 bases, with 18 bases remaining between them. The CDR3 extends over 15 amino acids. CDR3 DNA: TGTGCCAGCAGCACCCTACAGGGTTCCAGGGAGACCCAGTACTTC. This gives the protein CASSTLQGSRETQYF.

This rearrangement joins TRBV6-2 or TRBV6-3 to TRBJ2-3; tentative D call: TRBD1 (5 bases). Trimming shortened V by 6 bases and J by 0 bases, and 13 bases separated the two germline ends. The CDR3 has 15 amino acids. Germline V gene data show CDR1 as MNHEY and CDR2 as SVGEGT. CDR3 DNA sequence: TGTGCCAGCAGCTTGAGTAGGGGAAGCACAGATACGCAGTATTTT. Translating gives CASSLSRGSTDTQYF.